The rows below give T cell receptor beta chains drawn from one sample of a study of regulatory T cells in long-lasting Graves disease. TCRdb passed the multiplex PCR reads through MiXCR, listing each CDR3 protein once. This sample has 400,000 to 500,000 distinct CDR3 sequences, with about 15% found just once. The sample also formed part of further work on T cells in Graves' hyperthyroidism and ophthalmopathy.

Sample: peripheral blood mononuclear cells (PBMCs), taken at new diagnosis, from a patient treated with antithyroid drugs. The receptors were sampled from a woman aged 30 to 39 with Graves disease. Each CDR3 is given with its conserved first and last residue. The D gene is left open where the match is weak. Some rows mark clone size as missing; the rest say once, few, many or name a class of expanded clone.

d_call	j_call	clone_size	v_call	cdr3_nt	cdr3_aa
-	TRBJ2-5	-	TRBV10-3	TGTGCCATCAGTGTGGAGCGGAACCAAGAGACCCAGTACTTC	CAISVERNQETQYF
TRBD1	TRBJ2-7	few	TRBV30	TGTGCCTGGACTCCAGACAGGGCCTACGAGCAGTACTTC	CAWTPDRAYEQYF
-	TRBJ1-4	few	TRBV4-1	TGCGCCAGCAGGGGGGGATTTATCGACAATGAAAAACTGTTTTTT	CASRGGFIDNEKLFF
TRBD1	TRBJ2-7	many	TRBV5-1	TGCGCCAGCGATGAGACAGGGATGGGCGGCGAGCAGTACTTC	CASDETGMGGEQYF
-	TRBJ2-1	-	TRBV5-1	TGCGCCAGCAGCTCAAGCCCCGTCAATGAGCAGTTCTTC	CASSSSPVNEQFF
-	TRBJ2-7	few	TRBV7-9	TGTGCCAGCAGCCCGAGGGGGGCAGGGGAATCTTACGAGCAGTACTTC	CASSPRGAGESYEQYF
-	TRBJ1-5	-	TRBV15	TGTGCCACCAGCAGAGATCTCGGGGGGGGTGGGCCCCAGCATTTT	CATSRDLGGGGPQHF
TRBD2	TRBJ2-7	many	TRBV19	TGTGCCAGTAGTCTGTCTGGGACTAGCGAACACGAGCAGTACTTC	CASSLSGTSEHEQYF
-	TRBJ2-7	few	TRBV6-5	TGTGCCAGCAGTTACTCGTCCGCTCCTAGCTCCTACGAGCAGTACTTC	CASSYSSAPSSYEQYF
TRBD2	TRBJ2-1	many	TRBV11-3	TGTGCCAGCAGCTTATCCCTAGCGGGAGGGCTAATTTCCTACAATGAGCAGTTCTTC	CASSLSLAGGLISYNEQFF
-	TRBJ2-5	many	TRBV12-3/TRBV12-4	TGTGCCAGCAGTTTAGCCAGGGGATACCAAGAGACCCAGTACTTC	CASSLARGYQETQYF
TRBD2	TRBJ2-5	many	TRBV7-2	TGTGCCAGCAGCTTAGTGGGCCGCGGGAGGGGTCAAGAGACCCAGTACTTC	CASSLVGRGRGQETQYF
TRBD2	TRBJ2-5	-	TRBV7-2	TGCGCCAGCAGCTTGGCCTCAGCGGGACGAGAGACCCAGTACTTC	CASSLASAGRETQYF
-	TRBJ1-1	many	TRBV5-1	TGCGCCAGCAGCGCGGCACAGGGTAACACTGAAGCTTTCTTT	CASSAAQGNTEAFF
-	TRBJ1-4	many	TRBV30	TGTGCCTGGTCGACAATGAATGGGAAACTGTTTTTT	CAWSTMNGKLFF
TRBD1	TRBJ2-2	many	TRBV2	TGTGCCAGCAGTGCGAACAGGGGGATGAACACCGGGGAGCTGTTTTTT	CASSANRGMNTGELFF
TRBD2	TRBJ2-7	-	TRBV6-1	TGTGCCAGCAGTGAAAGGGGACTAGCGGGAGAACGGAGCTCCTACGAGCAGTACTTC	CASSERGLAGERSSYEQYF